Listed below are T cell receptor beta chains from one sample, sequenced in a study of T-cell memory formation after mild COVID-19. TCRdb re-analysed the 5' RACE reads in MiXCR, keeping a single row per CDR3 protein. The sample holds about 560,000 distinct CDR3 sequences, about 18% seen once. Sequencing was carried out using PBMCs or a T cell subset sorted from them (not recorded which). The receptors stem from an adult woman who had mild COVID-19 (a few samples of this study predate the infection). Cell type and time point are not known. The CDR3 runs from the conserved cysteine through the conserved F or W. Some rows have no size entry. The others give once, few or many, or a class for an expanded clone.

j_call clone_size cdr3_length v_call cdr3_aa
TRBJ1-1 few 13 TRBV9 CASSAAPTGSAFF
TRBJ2-7 - 12 TRBV24-1 CATSDTSREQYF
TRBJ1-4 few 16 TRBV15 CATSRDRSRFNEKLFF
TRBJ2-7 few 14 TRBV7-9 CASSPGTGTIEQYF
TRBJ2-1 once 15 TRBV2 CASSEGGRASGEQFF
TRBJ2-7 - 14 TRBV7-2 CASSFGRANYEQYF
TRBJ1-1 - 11 TRBV28 CASGGHTEAFF
TRBJ2-4 few 12 TRBV25-1 CASSADRNIQYF
TRBJ1-1 - 13 TRBV29-1 CSVGGQEILGAFF
TRBJ2-6 - 16 TRBV7-3 CASSSDRGQGANVLTF
TRBJ1-1 - 17 TRBV3-1 CASSQDVGTGGNTEAFF
TRBJ2-1 many 12 TRBV11-2 CASSFRGNEQFF
TRBJ1-2 few 14 TRBV3-1 CASSRGTLNYGYTF
TRBJ2-1 few 15 TRBV5-5 CASSTRDSLYNEQFF
TRBJ2-5 few 15 TRBV11-2 CASSFTSGGGETQYF
TRBJ1-1 few 14 TRBV10-3 CAITQGGANTEAFF
TRBJ1-1 few 14 TRBV7-9 CASSESTGITEAFF
TRBJ2-3 few 19 TRBV4-3 CASSRGGGTSGPSTDTQYF
TRBJ2-2 - 17 TRBV6-2/TRBV6-3 CASSYPTGDANTGELFF
TRBJ1-1 few 15 TRBV11-2 CASSFYGVGDTEAFF
TRBJ1-5 - 17 TRBV21-1 CASSKPPGVRIGQPQHF
TRBJ1-4 - 14 TRBV18 CASSQGTTNEKLFF
TRBJ2-2 few 14 TRBV19 CATGDRVNTGELFF
TRBJ2-3 few 16 TRBV7-2 CASSLMLAGGADTQYF
TRBJ2-1 few 14 TRBV9 CASSVGAGGREQFF
TRBJ2-1 - 13 TRBV7-3 CASRPNDGVEQFF
TRBJ2-3 few 16 TRBV7-9 CASSLGTGWSTDTQYF
TRBJ2-1 few 15 TRBV12-5 CASGLVSGHYNEQFF
TRBJ1-1 few 14 TRBV7-8 CASSPYRVTTEAFF
TRBJ2-3 - 15 TRBV7-9 CASSPLGEQADTQYF
TRBJ1-5 - 13 TRBV7-9 CASSLGPGKPQHF
TRBJ1-4 few 15 TRBV5-1 CASSLTRAGNEKLFF
TRBJ1-2 few 14 TRBV10-2 CASSEVGTGYGYTF
TRBJ2-2 few 17 TRBV7-9 CASSPGGAGANTGELFF
TRBJ1-5 - 14 TRBV10-3 CAISAREGNQPQHF
TRBJ2-7 - 14 TRBV28 CASSLTSPTYEQYF
TRBJ2-2 once 16 TRBV9 CASIALEGGLIGELFF
TRBJ2-5 few 14 TRBV24-1 CATSDGSGQETQYF
TRBJ1-2 - 13 TRBV25-1 CASSRDRGSGYTF
TRBJ1-6 - 15 TRBV7-9 CASSLVAGAVSPLHF
TRBJ1-2 few 13 TRBV24-1 CATSEAQNLGYTF
TRBJ2-5 - 15 TRBV27 CASSLPPGVQETQYF
TRBJ2-3 - 17 TRBV7-3 CASSLTLRGASQDTQYF